These 26 T cell receptor beta chains were all obtained from the same sample, sequenced in a study of blood T cell repertoires in COVID-19. Generated by immunoSEQ multiplex PCR, the TCRdb table keeps only in-frame clones and is missing some. The sample holds under 70,000 clones, roughly 80% seen once. Sequencing was done on a sample of peripheral blood. These receptor sequences come from a woman aged 70-85 years with acute or convalescent COVID-19.

This chain joins TRBV5-3 and TRBJ1-5; D possibly corresponds to TRBD1 (5 bases). TRBV5-3 is treated as an ORF (open reading frame) with a function not yet certain. The CDR3 consists of 20 residues. V was clipped by 4 bases and J by 3 bases, with 29 bases between them. In nucleotides, the CDR3 is TGTGCCAGAAGCCTATTAATCTCTCTGGGGGGGAGTATAGACAATCAGCCCCAGCATTTT. Encoded protein: CARSLLISLGGSIDNQPQHF.

The rearrangement links TRBV6-5 to TRBJ2-2; a weak D match, TRBD2 (5 bases). Trimming removed 0 bases at V and 8 bases at J, with 13 bases between. CDR3 length: 15 amino acids. CDR1 MNHEY and CDR2 SVGAGI come from the germline V gene. The DNA for the CDR3 is TGTGCCAGCAGTTACTCCCGGGGTCCGCAAGGGGAGCTGTTTTTT. Translated, it gives CASSYSRGPQGELFF.

This clone was observed once. In DNA, the CDR3 is TGTGCCAGCAGTGACTCAACAGGGGCATCTAACTATGGCTACACCTTC. Its translation: CASSDSTGASNYGYTF. V and J are TRBV25-1 and TRBJ1-2, with 7 bases matching TRBD1. After removal of 3 bases from V and 0 bases from J, the junction contained 7 bases not matched to a gene. Germline V gene data show CDR1 as MGHDK and CDR2 as SYGVNS. CDR3 size: 16 residues.

The chain recombines TRBV5-1 with TRBJ2-1; D gene uncertain. CDR1 is SGHRS and CDR2 is YFSETQ in the germline V gene. The CDR3 contains 13 residues. V was clipped by 7 bases and J by 0 bases, with 8 bases between them. The chain's CDR3 is CASFADSYNEQFF. The CDR3 DNA reads as TGCGCCAGCTTCGCAGACTCCTACAATGAGCAGTTCTTC.

V gene TRBV27 combines with J gene TRBJ1-5, with 8 bases identical to TRBD1. The germline CDR1 and CDR2 sequences are MNHEY and SMNVEV (reference sequence). J lost 0 bases, V lost 11 bases, and 12 bases had no gene match. The CDR3 covers 16 residues. CDR3 in DNA: TGTGCCCGTGAACGGAGACAGGGGAATAGCAATCAGCCCCAGCATTTT. Its protein product is CARERRQGNSNQPQHF.

V gene TRBV6-5 combines with J gene TRBJ1-3; possibly TRBD1 for D (6 bases). This CDR3 is built from 15 residues. V gave up 2 bases and J gave up 2 bases, with 10 bases separating them. Germline V gene sequence: CDR1 MNHEY, CDR2 SVGAGI. The CDR3 DNA is TGTGCCAGCAGTTACCTCAGGGACACTGGAAACACCATATATTTT. It translates to CASSYLRDTGNTIYF.

The gene calls are TRBV11-2 and TRBJ1-5; D ambiguous. Germline V gene sequence: CDR1 SGHAT, CDR2 FQNNGV. This CDR3 contains 13 residues. V gave up 2 bases and J gave up 3 bases, with 5 bases separating them. As DNA, the CDR3 is TGTGCCAGCAGCTTACAACTCAATCAGCCCCAGCATTTT. Residues: CASSLQLNQPQHF.

This rearrangement joins TRBV6-1 to TRBJ1-1, with no clear D. The CDR3 sequence is 13 residues long. Trimming took off 8 bases at V and 4 bases at J, with 14 bases between the two ends. Looked up from germline, CDR1 is MNHNS and CDR2 is SASEGT. CDR3 sequence: CASALKGATEAFF. CDR3 sequence (DNA): TGTGCCAGCGCCCTAAAGGGAGCCACTGAAGCTTTCTTT.

The V and J genes are TRBV7-2 and TRBJ2-3, with 15 bases aligning to TRBD2. From germline, CDR1 is SGHTA and CDR2 FQGNSA. Trimming cost V 5 bases and J 6 bases; bases outside gene matches: 6. The CDR3 covers 16 residues. CDR3 in DNA: TGTGCCAGCAGCCACGGACTAGCGGGGGGGCCGGATACGCAGTATTTT. Translation gives CASSHGLAGGPDTQYF.

With regard to this clone: The same CDR3 is also encoded by other DNA sequences in this sample. The chain joins TRBV9 to TRBJ2-7; D perhaps matches TRBD2 (5 bases). The CDR3 consists of 13 residues. V lost 1 base and J lost 4, with 9 bases in between. Germline CDR1 SGDLS, CDR2 YYNGEE. The CDR3 DNA is TGTGCCAGCAGCGTACAGACGGGGTACGAGCAGTACTTC. It encodes CASSVQTGYEQYF. Combining the CDR3 with reference TRBV9 and TRBJ2-7 gives the whole variable domain DSGVTQTPKHLITATGQRVTLRCSPRSGDLSVYWYQQSLDQGLQFLIQYYNGEERAKGNILERFSAQQFPDLHSELNLSSLELGDSALYFCASSVQTGYEQYFGPGTRLTVT.

The rearrangement uses TRBV7-6 and TRBJ2-7, with 10 bases fitting TRBD2. The CDR3 consists of 19 residues. Germline trimming cut 0 bases from V and 1 base from J; bases unmatched to any gene: 12. Germline V gives CDR1 SGHVS, CDR2 FNYEAQ. The CDR3 region is CASSLANLPLSGGSYEQYF. Here the CDR3 DNA reads TGTGCCAGCAGCTTAGCGAATCTCCCCCTTAGCGGGGGGTCCTACGAGCAGTACTTC.

This clone was seen ten or more times. The chain combines TRBV19 with TRBJ1-3; D not resolved. Germline V gene lookup returns CDR1 LNHDA and CDR2 SQIVND (reference sequence). CDR3 length equals 15 residues. V gave up 2 bases and J gave up 2 bases, with 10 bases separating them. This chain's CDR3 is CASSIRTATGNTIYF. In DNA, the CDR3 is TGTGCCAGTAGTATACGAACTGCTACTGGAAACACCATATATTTT.

This sequence joins TRBV18 and TRBJ1-2; no definite D call. Trimming cost V 3 bases and J 3 bases, with 20 bases left between them. The CDR3 loop spans 17 amino acids. Germline lookup yields CDR1 KGHSH and CDR2 LQKENI. This CDR3 reads CASSPTSTTTLHYGYTF. The DNA of the CDR3 is TGTGCCAGCTCACCCACATCCACTACAACACTACACTATGGCTACACCTTC.

The CDR3: CASSPVKGREQYV. In nucleotides, the CDR3 is TGTGCCAGCTCACCAGTTAAAGGGAGGGAGCAGTACGTC. This rearrangement joins TRBV18 to TRBJ2-7; D possibly corresponds to TRBD2 (6 bases). This CDR3 spans 13 amino acids. V shed 2 bases and J shed 7 bases, with 12 bases lying between them. The germline V gene has CDR1 KGHSH and CDR2 LQKENI.

This clone was seen a single time. The J gene is TRBJ2-3, the V gene TRBV7-6, with 7 bases aligning to TRBD2. This CDR3 spans 15 amino acids. The V gene end was trimmed by 8 bases and the J gene end by 3 bases; junction bases not matched to a gene: 11. Per the germline V gene, CDR1 is SGHVS and CDR2 is FNYEAQ. DNA of the CDR3: TGTGCCAGCCAAGAACTGGGGGGGTTTACAGATACGCAGTATTTT. As protein: CASQELGGFTDTQYF.

The CDR3 spells CASSLLGAGVLYGYTF. The DNA for the CDR3 is TGTGCCAGCAGTTTATTAGGGGCAGGGGTACTCTATGGCTACACCTTC. The rearrangement uses TRBV27 and TRBJ1-2, with D tentatively TRBD1 (6 bases). The germline gives CDR1 MNHEY, CDR2 SMNVEV (reference sequence). V was shortened by 1 base and J by 4 bases, with 16 bases between the two germline ends. The CDR3 spans 16 residues.

This clone has a handful of counts. The CDR3 DNA is TGTGCCAGCAGCTTAGAAGCAGGGGTCAACTATGGCTACACCTTC. Amino acids: CASSLEAGVNYGYTF. This chain joins TRBV7-2 and TRBJ1-2; tentative D call: TRBD1 (6 bases). V shed 1 base and J shed 2 bases, with 11 bases lying between them. The CDR3 spans 15 residues. CDR1 SGHTA and CDR2 FQGNSA come from the germline V gene.

This chain connects TRBV18 to TRBJ2-1; no firm D call. This CDR3 is built from 12 residues. V lost 1 base, J lost 10 bases, and 8 bases lay in between. Germline V gene lookup returns CDR1 KGHSH and CDR2 LQKENI. The CDR3 region has the DNA TGTGCCAGCTCACCACAATCAGGCGAGCAGTTCTTC. This encodes CASSPQSGEQFF.

The chain combines TRBV4-2 with TRBJ1-2; weak D call: TRBD1 (5 bases). Per the germline V gene, CDR1 is LGHNA and CDR2 is YNFKEQ. V shed 0 bases and J shed 0 bases, with 17 bases lying between them. The CDR3 covers 18 residues. The CDR3 is CASSQDGGIGGTNYGYTF. CDR3 DNA: TGTGCCAGCAGCCAAGATGGAGGTATCGGGGGGACTAACTATGGCTACACCTTC.

This clone was counted between two and nine times. The chain combines TRBV11-2 with TRBJ2-7; D remains unclear. CDR1 SGHAT and CDR2 FQNNGV come from the germline V gene. The CDR3 runs to 12 residues. V was clipped by 0 bases and J by 5 bases, with 5 bases between them. The CDR3 region is CASSLDRDEQYV. Written as DNA, the CDR3 is TGTGCCAGCAGCTTAGATCGGGACGAGCAGTACGTC.

The chain has TRBV19 and TRBJ1-2, with 10 bases aligning to TRBD1. The germline gives CDR1 LNHDA, CDR2 SQIVND (reference sequence). The V segment lost 5 bases and the J segment 1 base; nucleotides outside the gene matches: 10. The CDR3 contains 17 residues. CDR3 DNA: TGTGCCAGTAGTCCCCGGACAGGGGGTACCTTTAACTATGGCTACACCTTC. This encodes CASSPRTGGTFNYGYTF.

The rearrangement uses TRBV12-5 and TRBJ1-2, with 7 bases that match TRBD1. V shed 4 bases, J shed 3 bases, and the junction held 17 bases outside the gene matches. The CDR3 extends over 18 amino acids. The germline V gene encodes CDR1 LGHNT and CDR2 FRNRAP. The CDR3 sequence is CASGSGKGAAAPYYGYTF. The CDR3 DNA sequence: TGTGCTAGTGGTTCGGGGAAGGGGGCAGCGGCTCCCTACTATGGCTACACCTTC.

The chain recombines TRBV7-6 with TRBJ1-1; D is uncertain. The CDR3 totals 15 residues. V shed 2 bases and J shed 4 bases, with 14 bases lying between them. CDR1 and CDR2 from the germline V gene are SGHVS and FNYEAQ. The chain's CDR3 is CASSLNPPGGTEAFF. The CDR3 nucleotides are TGTGCCAGCAGCTTAAACCCCCCGGGTGGCACTGAAGCTTTCTTT.

This rearrangement joins TRBV10-3 to TRBJ2-1; D perhaps matches TRBD1 (5 bases). The CDR3 spans 15 residues. CDR1 and CDR2 from the germline V gene are ENHRY and SYGVKD. With 2 bases removed from V and 2 bases from J, the gap between germline ends came to 10 bases. This CDR3 is CAISEPRQTYNEQFF. DNA of the CDR3: TGTGCCATCAGTGAGCCCAGACAGACCTACAATGAGCAGTTCTTC.

This clone turned up a few times. This chain joins TRBV19 and TRBJ1-5; D not resolved. Trimming left V 2 bases short and J 0 bases short, with 11 bases between. Germline assignment: CDR1 LNHDA and CDR2 SQIVND (reference sequence). The CDR3 length is 16 residues. The CDR3 DNA sequence: TGTGCCAGTAGTATAAATGAGTACTATAGCAATCAGCCCCAGCATTTT. Translating it yields CASSINEYYSNQPQHF.

The chain links TRBV29-1 to TRBJ1-2; 9 bases agree with TRBD1. The V gene's germline CDR1 is SQVTM and CDR2 ANQGSEA. The length of the CDR3 is 12 residues. Trimming at V came to 6 bases and at J to 7 bases, leaving 6 bases not matched to a gene. The CDR3 sequence: CSVGDRAAGYTF. The CDR3 bases are TGCAGCGTGGGGGACAGGGCGGCTGGCTACACCTTC.